This entry lists 2 T cell receptor beta chains sequenced from one sample in a study of T-cell memory formation after mild COVID-19. TCRdb re-called the 5' RACE reads with MiXCR, one entry per CDR3 protein. The sample contains hundreds of thousands of distinct CDR3 sequences, roughly 22% of which appear only once. The sample taken for sequencing was PBMCs or a T cell subset sorted from them (not recorded which). Receptors originate from an adult woman who had mild COVID-19 (a few samples of this study predate the infection). Cell type and time point are not known.

V is TRBV21-1 and J is TRBJ2-1; TRBD2, the table's D call, lacks a check against the DNA. TRBV21-1 corresponds to a pseudogene. This CDR3 contains 16 residues. The CDR3 DNA reads TGTGCCAGCAGCCAGGGGCTAGCGATGAACGGGGATGAGCAGTTCTTC. Encoded protein: CASSQGLAMNGDEQFF.

The V gene is TRBV29-1, the J gene TRBJ2-2, with D unresolved. V lost 7 bases and J 1 base, leaving 7 bases between the germline ends. Germline CDR1 and CDR2: SQVTM and ANQGSEA. This CDR3 is built from 12 residues. CDR3 residues: CSGQQNTGELFF. The CDR3 DNA reads as TGCAGCGGGCAGCAGAACACCGGGGAGCTGTTTTTT.